The 13 T cell receptor beta chains below were found in one sample sequenced in a study of Ad26.COV2.S vaccination and SARS-CoV-2 variants. Treatment given: 15 to 20 received Ad26.COV2.S at low or high dose, single or two shots; roughly 5 received placebo; per-sample allocation not given. It was on day 63 after the first vaccine or placebo injection that samples were taken. TCRdb keeps only in-frame clones here, not all; method: immunoSEQ multiplex PCR. The data hold hundreds of thousands of clones, with roughly 84% observed a single time. The sample in question was peripheral blood, obtained in a trial of Ad26.COV2.S vaccine versus placebo. Receptors originate from a person between 18 and 65 years old who received the Ad26.COV2.S COVID-19 vaccine or a placebo.

The chain is built from TRBV6-4 and TRBJ2-2; no reliable D call. The germline gives CDR1 MRHNA, CDR2 SNTAGT. The germline V and J ends were trimmed by 0 bases and 5 bases, with 7 bases remaining between them. The CDR3 sequence is 14 residues long. CDR3 bases: TGTGCCAGCAGTGACTCCGAGGAAACCGGGGAGCTGTTTTTT. Translating gives CASSDSEETGELFF.

In DNA form, the CDR3 reads TGTGCCAGCACCCTGTTGCAGGGAGGGGGCAATCAGCCCCAGCATTTT. Its translation: CASTLLQGGGNQPQHF. The chain links TRBV28 to TRBJ1-5; D possibly corresponds to TRBD1 (5 bases). Trimming cost V 7 bases and J 2 bases, with 18 bases left between them. Germline V gene data show CDR1 as MDHEN and CDR2 as SYDVKM. This CDR3 is 16 amino acids long.

The chain carries TRBV19 and TRBJ2-7; D not certain. The CDR3 is made up of 13 amino acids. CDR1 LNHDA and CDR2 SQIVND come from the germline V gene (reference sequence). V lost 4 bases to trimming and J lost 1 base, with 8 bases between them. CDR3 protein: CASSKASSYEQYF. CDR3 DNA sequence: TGTGCCAGTAGTAAGGCTTCTTCCTACGAGCAGTACTTC.

V and J are TRBV14 and TRBJ2-1, with TRBD2 identical over 10 bases. CDR1 is SGHDN and CDR2 is FVKESK in the germline V gene. V shed 4 bases and J 8 bases; nucleotides not matched to a gene: 14. CDR3 length: 17 residues. The CDR3, as DNA: TGTGCCAGCAGCCTCCTAGGAGCGGGGGGGCCAGTGGATGAGCAGTTCTTC. Its protein product is CASSLLGAGGPVDEQFF.

J is TRBJ1-6 and V is TRBV19; D is ambiguous. Germline assignment: CDR1 LNHDA and CDR2 SQIVND (reference sequence). The CDR3 is made up of 12 amino acids. Trimming left V 6 bases short and J 9 bases short, with 9 bases between. CDR3 bases: TGTGCCAGTAGGTCTCAAAGTTCACCCCTCCACTTT. It is translated as CASRSQSSPLHF.

This sequence joins TRBV11-1 and TRBJ2-1; maybe TRBD1 (5 bases). The germline CDR1 and CDR2 sequences are SGHAT and FQDESV (reference sequence). The CDR3 contains 14 residues. Trimming took off 7 bases at V and 0 bases at J, with 10 bases between the two ends. For the CDR3, the DNA is TGTGCCAGCACCCAGGGTTACTCCTACAATGAGCAGTTCTTC. Protein sequence: CASTQGYSYNEQFF.

The CDR3 nucleotides are TGCAGCGCGTTAATGGTCGAGCAGTACTTC. Residues: CSALMVEQYF. The chain uses TRBV29-1 and TRBJ2-7; D remains unclear. The V gene lost 7 bases and the J gene lost 6 bases, with 10 bases spanning the gap. Germline values: CDR1 SQVTM, CDR2 ANQGSEA. The CDR3 is 10 amino acids.

The V and J genes are TRBV5-5 and TRBJ2-2; D is ambiguous. The V end lost 6 bases, the J end lost 0 bases, and 12 bases lay between the germline ends. The CDR3 totals 15 residues. Per the germline V gene, CDR1 is SGHKS and CDR2 is YYEKEE (reference sequence). The CDR3 region is CASIPGIPNTGELFF. The CDR3 DNA reads as TGTGCCAGCATCCCTGGGATCCCGAACACCGGGGAGCTGTTTTTT. Variable domain in full (rest from reference TRBV5-5 and TRBJ2-2): DAGVTQSPTHLIKTRGQQVTLRCSPISGHKSVSWYQQVLGQGPQFIFQYYEKEERGRGNFPDRFSARQFPNYSSELNVNALLLGDSALYLCASIPGIPNTGELFFGEGSRLTVL.

The chain uses TRBV5-5 and TRBJ2-5; either TRBD1 or TRBD2 may fit D (5 bases each). Trimming removed 0 bases from V and 1 base from J, with 13 bases in between. This CDR3 comprises 16 residues. CDR1 is SGHKS and CDR2 is YYEKEE in the germline V gene (reference sequence). The DNA for the CDR3 is TGTGCCAGCAGCTTGGGTGGGGCTAGCCTCCAAGAGACCCAGTACTTC. Protein: CASSLGGASLQETQYF.

V and J are TRBV7-9 and TRBJ2-7, with 7 bases identical to TRBD1. The length of the CDR3 is 15 residues. CDR1 and CDR2 (germline): SEHNR, FQNEAQ (reference sequence). Losses at the gene ends were 2 bases for V and 7 bases for J; bases not matched to a gene: 11. CDR3 sequence: CASSLPGQPLEEQYF. The CDR3 DNA reads TGTGCCAGCAGCTTACCGGGACAGCCTCTGGAAGAGCAGTACTTC.

The rearrangement joins TRBV11-1 to TRBJ2-7; D is undetermined. The germline V gene encodes CDR1 SGHAT and CDR2 FQDESV (reference sequence). With 5 bases removed from V and 4 bases from J, the gap between germline ends came to 6 bases. The CDR3 loop spans 11 amino acids. The CDR3 DNA sequence: TGTGCCAGCAGCCGTGGGTACGAGCAGTACTTC. This gives the protein CASSRGYEQYF.

V and J are TRBV21-1 and TRBJ2-2; TRBD1 is the table's D call, not checked against the DNA. TRBV21-1 is flagged as a pseudogene. This CDR3 region has 16 residues. The CDR3 DNA reads TGTGCCAGCAGCAAAAGGGGACAGGCGAACACCGGGGAGCTGTTTTTT. Translated, it gives CASSKRGQANTGELFF.

A note on this clone: Other DNA sequences in the same sample also yield this CDR3. The rearrangement joins TRBV5-1 to TRBJ2-7; no reliable D call. Trimming stripped 4 bases from V and 3 bases from J, with 11 bases between. The CDR3 sequence is 13 residues long. Looked up from germline, CDR1 is SGHRS and CDR2 is YFSETQ. The DNA for the CDR3 is TGCGCCAGCAGCCCCGGCCCCGACTACGAGCAGTACTTC. This codes for CASSPGPDYEQYF.